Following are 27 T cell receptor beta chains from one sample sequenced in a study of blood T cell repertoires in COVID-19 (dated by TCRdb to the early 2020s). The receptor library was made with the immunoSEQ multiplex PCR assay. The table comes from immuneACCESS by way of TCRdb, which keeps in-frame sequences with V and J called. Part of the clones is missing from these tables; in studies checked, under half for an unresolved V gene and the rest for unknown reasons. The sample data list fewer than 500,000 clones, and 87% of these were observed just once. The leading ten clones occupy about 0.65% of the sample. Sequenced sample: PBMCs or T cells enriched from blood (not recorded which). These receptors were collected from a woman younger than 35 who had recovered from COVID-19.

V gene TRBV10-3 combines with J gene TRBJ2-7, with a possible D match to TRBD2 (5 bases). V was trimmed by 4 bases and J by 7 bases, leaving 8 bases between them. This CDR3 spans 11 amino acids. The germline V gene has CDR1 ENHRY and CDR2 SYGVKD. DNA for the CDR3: TGTGCCATCAGTGCCTCGGGGGAGCAGTACTTC. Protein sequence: CAISASGEQYF.

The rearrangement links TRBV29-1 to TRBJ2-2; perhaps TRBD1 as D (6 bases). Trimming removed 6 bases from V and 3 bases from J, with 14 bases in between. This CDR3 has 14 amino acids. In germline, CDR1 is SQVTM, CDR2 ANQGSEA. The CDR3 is CSVDQGMDTGELFF. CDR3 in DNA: TGCAGCGTGGACCAGGGGATGGACACCGGGGAGCTGTTTTTT.

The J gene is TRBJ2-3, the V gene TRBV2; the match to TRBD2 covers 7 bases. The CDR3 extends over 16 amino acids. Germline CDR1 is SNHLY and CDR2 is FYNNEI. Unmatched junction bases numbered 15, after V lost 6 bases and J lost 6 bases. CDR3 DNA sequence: TGTGCCAGCAGCCCCTCAAATATCGGGGGGATGGATACGCAGTATTTT. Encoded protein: CASSPSNIGGMDTQYF.

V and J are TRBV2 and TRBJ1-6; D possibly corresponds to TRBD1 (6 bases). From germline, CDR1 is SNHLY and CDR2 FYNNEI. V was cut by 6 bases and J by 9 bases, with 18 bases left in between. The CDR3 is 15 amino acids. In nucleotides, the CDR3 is TGTGCCAGCAGGGACCAGGGGAGTAGGGGTTCACCCCTCCACTTT. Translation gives CASRDQGSRGSPLHF.

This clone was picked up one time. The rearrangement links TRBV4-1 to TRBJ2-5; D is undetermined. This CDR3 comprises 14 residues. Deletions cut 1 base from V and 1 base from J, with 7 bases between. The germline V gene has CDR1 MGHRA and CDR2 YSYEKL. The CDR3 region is CASSQVASQETQYF. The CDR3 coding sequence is TGCGCCAGCAGCCAAGTGGCTTCCCAAGAGACCCAGTACTTC.

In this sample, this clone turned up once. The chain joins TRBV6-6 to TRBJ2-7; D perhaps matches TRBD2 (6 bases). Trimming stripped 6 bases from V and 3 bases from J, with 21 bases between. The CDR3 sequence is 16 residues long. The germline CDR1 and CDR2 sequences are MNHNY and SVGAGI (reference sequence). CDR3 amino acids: CASRTTRQGGRYEQYF. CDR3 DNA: TGTGCCAGCAGGACCACAAGGCAGGGAGGCCGCTACGAGCAGTACTTC.

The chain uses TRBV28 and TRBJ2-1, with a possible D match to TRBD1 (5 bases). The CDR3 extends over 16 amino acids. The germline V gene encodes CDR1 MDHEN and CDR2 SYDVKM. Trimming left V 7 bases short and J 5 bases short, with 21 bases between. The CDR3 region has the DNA TGTGCCAGCAACCCGAAATCGGACATATACCACAATGAGCAGTTCTTC. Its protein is CASNPKSDIYHNEQFF.

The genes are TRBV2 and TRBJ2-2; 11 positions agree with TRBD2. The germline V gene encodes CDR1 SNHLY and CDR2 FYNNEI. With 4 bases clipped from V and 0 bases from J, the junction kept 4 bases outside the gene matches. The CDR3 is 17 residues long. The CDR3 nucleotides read TGTGCCAGCAGTGCTAGTAGCGGGGGGGCGAACACCGGGGAGCTGTTTTTT. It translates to CASSASSGGANTGELFF.

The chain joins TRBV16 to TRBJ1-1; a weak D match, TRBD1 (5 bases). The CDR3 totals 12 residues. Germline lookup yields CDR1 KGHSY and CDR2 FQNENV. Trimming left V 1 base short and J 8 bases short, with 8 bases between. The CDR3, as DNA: TGTGCCAGCAGCCAATTGGGGCCGGAAGCTTTCTTT. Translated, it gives CASSQLGPEAFF.

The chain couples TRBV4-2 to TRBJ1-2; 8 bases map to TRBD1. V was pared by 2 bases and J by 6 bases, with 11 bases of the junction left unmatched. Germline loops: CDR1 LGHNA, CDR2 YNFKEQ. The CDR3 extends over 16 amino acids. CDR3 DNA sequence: TGTGCCAGCAGCCAATCCAGGGACAGGTGGTTTAATGGCTACACCTTC. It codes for CASSQSRDRWFNGYTF.

CDR3 coding DNA: TGCGCCAGCAGTCGCGGGGGCGGGGGCACAGATACGCAGTATTTT. Translating gives CASSRGGGGTDTQYF. The rearrangement links TRBV5-1 to TRBJ2-3, with D maybe TRBD2 (7 bases). Trimming stripped 5 bases from V and 1 base from J, with 14 bases between. Germline CDR1 and CDR2: SGHRS and YFSETQ. The CDR3 has 15 residues.

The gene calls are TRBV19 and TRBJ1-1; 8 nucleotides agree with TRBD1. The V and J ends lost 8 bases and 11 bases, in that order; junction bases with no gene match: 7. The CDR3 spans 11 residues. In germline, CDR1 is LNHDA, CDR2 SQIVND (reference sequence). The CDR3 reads CASGTGVSAFF. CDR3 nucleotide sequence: TGTGCCAGTGGGACAGGAGTATCTGCTTTCTTT.

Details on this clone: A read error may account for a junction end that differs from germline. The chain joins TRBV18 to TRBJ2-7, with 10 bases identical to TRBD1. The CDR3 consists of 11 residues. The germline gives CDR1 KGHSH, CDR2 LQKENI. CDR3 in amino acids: CASSPGQGYRF. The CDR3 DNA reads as TGTGCCAGCTCACCGGGACAGGGGTATAGGTTC. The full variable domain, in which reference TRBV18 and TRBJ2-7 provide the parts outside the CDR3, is NAGVMQNPRHLVRRRGQEARLRCSPMKGHSHVYWYRQLPEEGLKFMVYLQKENIIDESGMPKERFSAEFPKEGPSILRIQQVVRGDSAAYFCASSPGQGYRFGPGTRLTVT.

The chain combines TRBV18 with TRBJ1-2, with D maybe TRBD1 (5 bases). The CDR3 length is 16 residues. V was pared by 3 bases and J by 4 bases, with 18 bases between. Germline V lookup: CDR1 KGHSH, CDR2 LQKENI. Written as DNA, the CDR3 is TGTGCCAGCTCACCGAGAGGTGGGGACTCCTTCTATGGCTACACCTTC. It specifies CASSPRGGDSFYGYTF. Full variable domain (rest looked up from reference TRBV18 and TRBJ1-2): NAGVMQNPRHLVRRRGQEARLRCSPMKGHSHVYWYRQLPEEGLKFMVYLQKENIIDESGMPKERFSAEFPKEGPSILRIQQVVRGDSAAYFCASSPRGGDSFYGYTFGSGTRLTVV.

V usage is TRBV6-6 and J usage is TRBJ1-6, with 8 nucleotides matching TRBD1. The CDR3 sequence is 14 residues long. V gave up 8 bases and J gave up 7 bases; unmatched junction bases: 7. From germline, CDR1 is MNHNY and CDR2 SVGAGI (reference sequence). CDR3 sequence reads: CASGVQGENSPLHF. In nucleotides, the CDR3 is TGTGCCAGCGGAGTACAGGGGGAAAATTCACCCCTCCACTTT.

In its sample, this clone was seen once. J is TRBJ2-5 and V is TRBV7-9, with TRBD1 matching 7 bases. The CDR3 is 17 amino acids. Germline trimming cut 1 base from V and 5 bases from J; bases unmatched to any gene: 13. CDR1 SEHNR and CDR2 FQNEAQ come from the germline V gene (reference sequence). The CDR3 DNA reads TGTGCCAGCAGCTTAGTCGTCTCAACAGGGGACGGGGAGACCCAGTACTTC. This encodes CASSLVVSTGDGETQYF.

CDR3 in DNA: TGCGCCAGCAGTAGAACACCGGGACAGCTTCCTTACACTGAAGCTTTCTTT. It codes for CASSRTPGQLPYTEAFF. This chain connects TRBV5-1 to TRBJ1-1, with 7 bases fitting TRBD1. V lost 5 bases, J lost 3 bases, and 16 bases stayed unmatched. The germline V gene encodes CDR1 SGHRS and CDR2 YFSETQ. The CDR3 has 17 residues.

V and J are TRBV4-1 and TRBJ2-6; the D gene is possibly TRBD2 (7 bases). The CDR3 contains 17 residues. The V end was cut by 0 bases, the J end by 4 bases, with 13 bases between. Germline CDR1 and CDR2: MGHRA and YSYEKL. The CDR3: CASSQDGGDKGANVLTF. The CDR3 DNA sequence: TGCGCCAGCAGCCAAGATGGGGGGGACAAAGGGGCCAACGTCCTGACTTTC.

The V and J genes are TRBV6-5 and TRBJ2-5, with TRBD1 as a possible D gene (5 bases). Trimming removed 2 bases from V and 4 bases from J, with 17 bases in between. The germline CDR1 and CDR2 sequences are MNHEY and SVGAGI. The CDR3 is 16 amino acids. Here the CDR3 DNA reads TGTGCCAGCAGTTACGCTAAATTAACCACAGGAGAGACCCAGTACTTC. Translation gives CASSYAKLTTGETQYF.

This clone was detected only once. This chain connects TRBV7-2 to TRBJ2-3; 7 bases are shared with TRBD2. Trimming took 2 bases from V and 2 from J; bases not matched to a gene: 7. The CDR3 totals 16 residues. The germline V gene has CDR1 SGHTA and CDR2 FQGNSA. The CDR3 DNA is TGTGCCAGCAGCTTAAGGCGGGGGTACAACACAGATACGCAGTATTTT. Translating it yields CASSLRRGYNTDTQYF.

The CDR3 coding sequence is TGTGCCAGCAGCTCGCCGGGGAATGAAAAACTGTTTTTT. The encoded protein is CASSSPGNEKLFF. This chain joins TRBV5-5 and TRBJ1-4; no firm D call. The V end lost 3 bases, the J end lost 5 bases, and 8 bases lay between the germline ends. CDR1 is SGHKS, CDR2 YYEKEE, per germline (reference sequence). CDR3 length: 13 residues.

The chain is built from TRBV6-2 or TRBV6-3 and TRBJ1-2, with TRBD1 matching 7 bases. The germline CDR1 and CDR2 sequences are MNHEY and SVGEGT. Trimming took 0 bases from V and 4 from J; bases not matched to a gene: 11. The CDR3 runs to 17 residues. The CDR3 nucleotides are TGTGCCAGCAGTTACTCTGTGTCCGGGACAGAGTCCTATGGCTACACCTTC. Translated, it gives CASSYSVSGTESYGYTF.

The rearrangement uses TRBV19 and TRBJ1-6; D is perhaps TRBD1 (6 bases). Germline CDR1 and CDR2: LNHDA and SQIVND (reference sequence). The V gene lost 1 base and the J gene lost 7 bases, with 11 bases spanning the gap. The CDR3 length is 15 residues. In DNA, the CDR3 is TGTGCCAGTAGTATAGCAGGGGCCTCCAATTCACCCCTCCACTTT. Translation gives CASSIAGASNSPLHF.

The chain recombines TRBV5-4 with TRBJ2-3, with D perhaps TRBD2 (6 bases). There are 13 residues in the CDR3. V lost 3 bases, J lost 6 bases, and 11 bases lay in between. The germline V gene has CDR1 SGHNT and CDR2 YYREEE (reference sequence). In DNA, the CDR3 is TGTGCCAGCAGCTCGACTAGGGCGGATACGCAGTATTTT. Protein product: CASSSTRADTQYF.

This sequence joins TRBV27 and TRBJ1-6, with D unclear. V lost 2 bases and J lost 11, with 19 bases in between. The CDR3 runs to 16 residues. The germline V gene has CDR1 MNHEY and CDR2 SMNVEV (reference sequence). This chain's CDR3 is CASSLKYLGGGAPLHF. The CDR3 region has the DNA TGTGCCAGCAGTTTAAAGTATTTAGGCGGCGGGGCACCCCTCCACTTT.

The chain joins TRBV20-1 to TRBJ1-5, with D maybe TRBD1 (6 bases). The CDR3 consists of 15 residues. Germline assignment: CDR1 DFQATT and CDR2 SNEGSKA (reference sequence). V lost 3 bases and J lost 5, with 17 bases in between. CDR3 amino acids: CSASGPGVGDQPQHF. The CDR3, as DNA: TGCAGTGCTAGTGGCCCAGGGGTAGGAGATCAGCCCCAGCATTTT.

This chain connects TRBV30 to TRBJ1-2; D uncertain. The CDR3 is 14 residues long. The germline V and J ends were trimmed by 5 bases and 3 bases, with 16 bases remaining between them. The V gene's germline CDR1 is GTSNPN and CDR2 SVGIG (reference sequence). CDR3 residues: CAWGAPSSYYGYTF. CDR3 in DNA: TGTGCCTGGGGCGCCCCGAGTAGCTACTATGGCTACACCTTC.